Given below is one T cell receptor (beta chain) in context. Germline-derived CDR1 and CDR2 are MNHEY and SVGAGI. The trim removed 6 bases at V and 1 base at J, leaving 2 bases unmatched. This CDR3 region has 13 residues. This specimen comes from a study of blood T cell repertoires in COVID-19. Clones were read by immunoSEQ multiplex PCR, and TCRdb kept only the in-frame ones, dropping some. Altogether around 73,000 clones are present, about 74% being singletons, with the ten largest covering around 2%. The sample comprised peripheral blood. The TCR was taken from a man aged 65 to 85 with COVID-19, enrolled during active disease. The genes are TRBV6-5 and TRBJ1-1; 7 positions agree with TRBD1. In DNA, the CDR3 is TGTGCCAGCAGGAACAGGGGGAACACTGAAGCTTTCTTT. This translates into CASRNRGNTEAFF.